Sequencing of this TCR beta chain was carried out in a study of CD8+ T cells in alopecia areata. The treatment was: oral pan-JAK inhibitor, 5-10 mg twice daily. Sequencing templates came from extracted RNA that was reverse transcribed into cDNA. Produced via immunoSEQ multiplex PCR; TCRdb's table is partial and in-frame only. In the table there are more than 85,000 clones, under 70% of which are singletons. From germline, CDR1 is MNHEY and CDR2 SMNVEV (reference sequence). Deletions cut 4 bases from V and 6 bases from J, with 15 bases between. The CDR3 runs to 14 residues. J is TRBJ1-1 and V is TRBV27, with D hard to call. The sequences come from CD8+ T cells sorted from blood, collected at week 4, from a patient treated with tofacitinib. This clonotype was sampled from a human donor with alopecia areata. The CDR3 loop is CASSSGREYAEAFF. The CDR3 DNA is TGTGCCAGCAGTTCCGGAAGGGAGTACGCTGAAGCTTTCTTT.